This T cell receptor (beta chain) derives from a study of OX40 agonist ivuxolimab in advanced cancers. This CDR3 has 16 residues. V lost 3 bases, J lost 4 bases, and 15 bases lay in between. Germline CDR1 and CDR2: MGHRA and YSYEKL. Profiled with immunoSEQ multiplex PCR; TCRdb holds only in-frame clones, not every one. The repertoire holds 70,000 to 80,000 clones, with roughly 90% as singletons. This sequence was found in an adult with an advanced solid tumor such as melanoma, head and neck, liver or kidney cancer. This chain links TRBV4-1 with TRBJ2-2; possibly TRBD1 or TRBD2 for D (6 bases each). Source: CD4+ or CD8+ T cells sorted from blood, taken in a trial of the OX40 agonist ivuxolimab. As DNA, the CDR3 is TGCGCCAGCAGCCAGGGAGGAACAGGGCGCACCGGGGAGCTGTTTTTT. This encodes CASSQGGTGRTGELFF.